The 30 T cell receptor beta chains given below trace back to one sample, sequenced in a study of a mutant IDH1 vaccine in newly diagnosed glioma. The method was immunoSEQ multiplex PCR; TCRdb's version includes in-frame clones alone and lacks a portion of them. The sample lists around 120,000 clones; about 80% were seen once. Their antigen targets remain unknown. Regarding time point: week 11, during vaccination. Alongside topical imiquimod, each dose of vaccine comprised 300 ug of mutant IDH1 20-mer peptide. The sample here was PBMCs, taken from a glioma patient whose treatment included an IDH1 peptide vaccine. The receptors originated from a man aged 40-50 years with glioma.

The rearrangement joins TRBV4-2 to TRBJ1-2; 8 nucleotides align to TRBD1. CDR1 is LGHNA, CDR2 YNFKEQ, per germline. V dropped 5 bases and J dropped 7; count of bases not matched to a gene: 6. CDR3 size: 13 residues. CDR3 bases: TGTGCCAGCAGCTCACCAGACAGGGGTGGCTACACCTTC. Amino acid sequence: CASSSPDRGGYTF.

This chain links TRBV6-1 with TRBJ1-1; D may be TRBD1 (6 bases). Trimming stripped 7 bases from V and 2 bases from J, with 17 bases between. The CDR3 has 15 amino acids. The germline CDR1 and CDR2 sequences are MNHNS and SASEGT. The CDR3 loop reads CASTGLGGANTEAFF. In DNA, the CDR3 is TGTGCCAGCACCGGCTTAGGGGGAGCTAACACTGAAGCTTTCTTT.

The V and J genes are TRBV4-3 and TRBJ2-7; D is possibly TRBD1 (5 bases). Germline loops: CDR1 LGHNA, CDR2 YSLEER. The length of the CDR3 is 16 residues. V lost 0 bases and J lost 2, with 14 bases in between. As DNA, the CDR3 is TGCGCCAGCAGCCAAGATTTCAGGGCACGAACCTACGAGCAGTACTTC. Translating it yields CASSQDFRARTYEQYF.

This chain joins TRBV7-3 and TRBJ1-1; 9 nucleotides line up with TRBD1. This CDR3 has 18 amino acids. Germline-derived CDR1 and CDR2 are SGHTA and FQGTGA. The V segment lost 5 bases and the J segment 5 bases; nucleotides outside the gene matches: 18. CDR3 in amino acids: CASSPKGGQGSKRTEAFF. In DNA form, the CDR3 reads TGTGCCAGCAGCCCAAAAGGGGGACAGGGATCTAAGCGGACTGAAGCTTTCTTT.

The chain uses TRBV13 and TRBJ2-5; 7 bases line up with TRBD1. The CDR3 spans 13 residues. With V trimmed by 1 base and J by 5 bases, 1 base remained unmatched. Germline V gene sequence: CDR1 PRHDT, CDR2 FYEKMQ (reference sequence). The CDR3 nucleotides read TGTGCCAGCAGCTTAGTCAGGGGGGAGACCCAGTACTTC. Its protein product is CASSLVRGETQYF.

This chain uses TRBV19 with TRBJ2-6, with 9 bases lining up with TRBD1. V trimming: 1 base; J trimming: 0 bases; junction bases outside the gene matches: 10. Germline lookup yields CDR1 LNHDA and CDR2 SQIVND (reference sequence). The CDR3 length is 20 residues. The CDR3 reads CASSIGGQGSFSSGANVLTF. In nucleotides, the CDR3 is TGTGCCAGTAGTATAGGGGGACAGGGAAGCTTTAGCTCTGGGGCCAACGTCCTGACTTTC.

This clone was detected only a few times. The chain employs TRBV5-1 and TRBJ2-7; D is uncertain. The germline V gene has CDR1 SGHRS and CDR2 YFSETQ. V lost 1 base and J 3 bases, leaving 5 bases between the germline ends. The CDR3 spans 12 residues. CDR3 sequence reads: CASSLNGYEQYF. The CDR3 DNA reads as TGCGCCAGCAGCTTGAATGGCTACGAGCAGTACTTC.

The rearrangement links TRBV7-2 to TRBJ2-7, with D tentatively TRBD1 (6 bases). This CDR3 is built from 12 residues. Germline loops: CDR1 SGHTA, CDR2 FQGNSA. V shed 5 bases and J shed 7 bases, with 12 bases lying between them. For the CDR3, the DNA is TGTGCCAGCAGCCCCTGGGGGCGTGAGCAGTACTTC. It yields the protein CASSPWGREQYF. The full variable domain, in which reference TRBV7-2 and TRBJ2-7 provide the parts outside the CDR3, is GAGVSQSPSNKVTEKGKDVELRCDPISGHTALYWYRQSLGQGLEFLIYFQGNSAPDKSGLPSDRFSAERTGGSVSTLTIQRTQQEDSAVYLCASSPWGREQYFGPGTRLTVT.

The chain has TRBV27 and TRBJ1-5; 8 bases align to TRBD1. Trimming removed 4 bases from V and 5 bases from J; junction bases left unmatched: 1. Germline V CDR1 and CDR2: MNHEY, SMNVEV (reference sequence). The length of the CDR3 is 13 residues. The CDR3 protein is CASSYRGYQPQHF. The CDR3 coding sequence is TGTGCCAGCAGTTACAGGGGGTATCAGCCCCAGCATTTT.

In DNA, the CDR3 is TGTGCCAGCAGCTTAGTAGAGGGAGAGACCCAGTACTTC. It yields the protein CASSLVEGETQYF. This chain joins TRBV11-2 and TRBJ2-5; the D gene is possibly TRBD2 (5 bases). There are 13 residues in the CDR3. With 1 base removed from V and 4 bases from J, the gap between germline ends came to 7 bases. Germline CDR1 SGHAT, CDR2 FQNNGV.

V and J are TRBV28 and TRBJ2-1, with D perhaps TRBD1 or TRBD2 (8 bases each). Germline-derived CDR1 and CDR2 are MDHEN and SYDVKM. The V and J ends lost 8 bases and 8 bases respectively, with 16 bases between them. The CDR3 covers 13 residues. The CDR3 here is CASERETGDEQFF. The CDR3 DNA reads TGTGCCAGCGAGCGGGAGACAGGGGATGAGCAGTTCTTC.

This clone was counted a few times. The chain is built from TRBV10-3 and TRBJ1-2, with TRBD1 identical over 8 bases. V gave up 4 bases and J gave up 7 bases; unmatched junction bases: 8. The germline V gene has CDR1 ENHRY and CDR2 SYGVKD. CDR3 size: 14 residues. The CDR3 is CAISVMDRAGGYTF. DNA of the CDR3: TGTGCCATCAGTGTAATGGACAGGGCAGGTGGCTACACCTTC.

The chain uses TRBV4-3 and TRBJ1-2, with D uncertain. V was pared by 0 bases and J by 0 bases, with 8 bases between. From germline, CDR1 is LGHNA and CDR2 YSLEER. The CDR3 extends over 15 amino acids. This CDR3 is CASSQDWAANYGYTF. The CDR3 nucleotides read TGCGCCAGCAGCCAAGATTGGGCAGCTAACTATGGCTACACCTTC.

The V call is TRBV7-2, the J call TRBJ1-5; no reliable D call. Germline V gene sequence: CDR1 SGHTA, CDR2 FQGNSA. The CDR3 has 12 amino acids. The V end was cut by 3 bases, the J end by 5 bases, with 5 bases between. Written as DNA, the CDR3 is TGTGCCAGCAGCTTTTCAGATCAGCCCCAGCATTTT. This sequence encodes CASSFSDQPQHF.

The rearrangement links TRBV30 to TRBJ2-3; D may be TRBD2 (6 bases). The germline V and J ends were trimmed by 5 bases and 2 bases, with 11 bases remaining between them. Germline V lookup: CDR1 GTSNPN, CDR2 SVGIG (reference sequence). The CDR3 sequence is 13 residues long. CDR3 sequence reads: CAWDRGNTDTQYF. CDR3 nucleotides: TGTGCCTGGGATCGGGGGAACACAGATACGCAGTATTTT.

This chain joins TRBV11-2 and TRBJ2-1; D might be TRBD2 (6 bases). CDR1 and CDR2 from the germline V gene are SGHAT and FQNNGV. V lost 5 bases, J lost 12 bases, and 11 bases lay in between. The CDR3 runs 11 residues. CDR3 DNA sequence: TGTGCCAGCAGCACGGGACTCCCGCAGTTCTTC. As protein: CASSTGLPQFF.

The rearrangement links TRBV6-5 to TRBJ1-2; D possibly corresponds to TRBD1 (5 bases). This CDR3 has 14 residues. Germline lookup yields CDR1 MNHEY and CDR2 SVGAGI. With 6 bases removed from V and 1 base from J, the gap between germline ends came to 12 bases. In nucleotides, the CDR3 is TGTGCCAGCAGGACAGCACCGGGTAACTATGGCTACACCTTC. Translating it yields CASRTAPGNYGYTF.

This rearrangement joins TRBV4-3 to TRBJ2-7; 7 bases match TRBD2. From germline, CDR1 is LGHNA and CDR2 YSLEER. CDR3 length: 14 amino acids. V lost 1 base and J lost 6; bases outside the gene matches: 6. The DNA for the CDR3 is TGCGCCAGCAGCCAAGTGGGAGGGTCTAGCGAGCAGTACTTC. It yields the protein CASSQVGGSSEQYF.

The chain's CDR3 is CASSYGQNTEAFF. Written as DNA, the CDR3 is TGTGCCAGCAGTTACGGACAGAACACTGAAGCTTTCTTT. The rearrangement uses TRBV6-5 and TRBJ1-1; weak D call: TRBD1 (5 bases). V lost 2 bases to trimming and J lost 1 base, with 5 bases between them. Germline V gene lookup returns CDR1 MNHEY and CDR2 SVGAGI. This CDR3 has 13 amino acids.

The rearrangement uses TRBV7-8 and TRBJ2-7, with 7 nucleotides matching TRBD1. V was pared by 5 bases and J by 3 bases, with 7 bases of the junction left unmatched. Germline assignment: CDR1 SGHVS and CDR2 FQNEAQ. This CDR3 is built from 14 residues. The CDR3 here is CASSRDREVYEQYF. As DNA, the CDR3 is TGTGCCAGCAGCAGAGACAGGGAAGTCTACGAGCAGTACTTC.

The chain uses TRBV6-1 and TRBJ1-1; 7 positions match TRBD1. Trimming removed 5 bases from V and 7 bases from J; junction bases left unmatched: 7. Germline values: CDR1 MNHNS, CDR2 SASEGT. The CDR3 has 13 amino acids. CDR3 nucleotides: TGTGCCAGCAGTTCCACGGGACAGCTTGAAGCTTTCTTT. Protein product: CASSSTGQLEAFF.

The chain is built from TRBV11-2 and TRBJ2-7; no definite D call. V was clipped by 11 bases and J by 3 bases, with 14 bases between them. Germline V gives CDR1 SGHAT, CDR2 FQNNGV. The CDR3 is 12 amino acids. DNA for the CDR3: TGTGCCCCCAAGACAATACTCTACGAGCAGTACTTC. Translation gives CAPKTILYEQYF.

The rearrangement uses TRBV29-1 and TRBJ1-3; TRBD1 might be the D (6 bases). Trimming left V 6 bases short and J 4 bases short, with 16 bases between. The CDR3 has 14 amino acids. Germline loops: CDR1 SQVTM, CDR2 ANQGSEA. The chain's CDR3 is CSVAGGADGNTIYF. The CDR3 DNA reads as TGCAGCGTCGCGGGGGGGGCAGACGGAAACACCATATATTTT.

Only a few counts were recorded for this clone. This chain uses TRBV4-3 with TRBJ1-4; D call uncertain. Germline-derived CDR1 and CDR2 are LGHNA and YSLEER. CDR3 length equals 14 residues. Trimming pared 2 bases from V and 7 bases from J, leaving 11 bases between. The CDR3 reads CASSQSGAFEKLFF. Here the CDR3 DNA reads TGCGCCAGCAGCCAAAGTGGAGCCTTTGAAAAACTGTTTTTT.

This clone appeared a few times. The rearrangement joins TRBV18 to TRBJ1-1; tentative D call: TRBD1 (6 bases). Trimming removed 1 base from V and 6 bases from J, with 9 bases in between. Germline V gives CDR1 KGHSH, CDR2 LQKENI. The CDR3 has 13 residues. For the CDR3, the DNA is TGTGCCAGCTCACCACTCCAGGGGTCTGAAGCTTTCTTT. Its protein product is CASSPLQGSEAFF. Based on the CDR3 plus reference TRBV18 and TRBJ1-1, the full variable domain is NAGVMQNPRHLVRRRGQEARLRCSPMKGHSHVYWYRQLPEEGLKFMVYLQKENIIDESGMPKERFSAEFPKEGPSILRIQQVVRGDSAAYFCASSPLQGSEAFFGQGTRLTVV.

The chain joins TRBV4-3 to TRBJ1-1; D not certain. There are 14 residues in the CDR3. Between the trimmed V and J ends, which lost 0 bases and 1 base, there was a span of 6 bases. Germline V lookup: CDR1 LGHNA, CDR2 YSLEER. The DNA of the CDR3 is TGCGCCAGCAGCCAAGAAGTAGGGAACACTGAAGCTTTCTTT. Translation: CASSQEVGNTEAFF.

CDR3 nucleotide sequence: TGCGCCAGCAGCCAAGGGCTTAGGGGACTAGCGGGAGATAGCACAGATACGCAGTATTTT. This sequence encodes CASSQGLRGLAGDSTDTQYF. The rearrangement links TRBV4-3 to TRBJ2-3; 14 bases agree with TRBD2. The CDR3 is 20 amino acids. The V and J ends lost 1 base and 0 bases, in that order; junction bases with no gene match: 9. The germline CDR1 and CDR2 sequences are LGHNA and YSLEER.

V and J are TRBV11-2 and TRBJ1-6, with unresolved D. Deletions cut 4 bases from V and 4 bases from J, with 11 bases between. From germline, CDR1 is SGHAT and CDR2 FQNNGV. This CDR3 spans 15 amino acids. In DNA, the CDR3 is TGTGCCAGCAGCTACTACTCCCAATATAATTCACCCCTCCACTTT. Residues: CASSYYSQYNSPLHF.

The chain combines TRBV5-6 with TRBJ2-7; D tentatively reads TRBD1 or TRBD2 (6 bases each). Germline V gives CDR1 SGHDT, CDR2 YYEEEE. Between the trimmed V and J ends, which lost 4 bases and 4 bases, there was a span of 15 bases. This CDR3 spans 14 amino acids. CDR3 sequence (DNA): TGTGCCAGCAGCCCGGTTGGAGGGGGGTACGAGCAGTACTTC. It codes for CASSPVGGGYEQYF. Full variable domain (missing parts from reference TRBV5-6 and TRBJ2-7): DAGVTQSPTHLIKTRGQQVTLRCSPKSGHDTVSWYQQALGQGPQFIFQYYEEEERQRGNFPDRFSGHQFPNYSSELNVNALLLGDSALYLCASSPVGGGYEQYFGPGTRLTVT.

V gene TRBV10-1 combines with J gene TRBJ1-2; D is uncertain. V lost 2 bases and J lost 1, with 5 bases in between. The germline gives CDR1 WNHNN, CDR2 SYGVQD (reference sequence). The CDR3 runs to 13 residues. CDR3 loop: CASSERDNYGYTF. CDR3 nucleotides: TGCGCCAGCAGTGAGCGGGATAACTATGGCTACACCTTC.